This is a list of T cell receptor beta chains from one sample in a study of T cell repertoires in cytomegalovirus infection. TCRdb called the reads again in MiXCR, with one record for every CDR3 protein. The repertoire consists of roughly 180,000 distinct CDR3 sequences, with about 28% occurring once and the leading ten covering approximately 30%. Sequenced sample: PBMCs. Source of these receptors: a human donor in good health (CMV status not recorded). Some clones in this sample may be carry-over from other donors' samples. Each CDR3 is given with its conserved first and last residue. Each record gives: clone size, D gene, V gene, J gene, CDR3 protein, CDR3 DNA. The D gene is left open where the match is weak. Only part of the rows carry a size: once, few, many, or a class if the clone is expanded.

-	-	TRBV5-1	TRBJ1-6	CASSLDGANSPLHF	TGCGCCAGCAGCTTGGACGGGGCGAATTCACCCCTCCACTTT
-	-	TRBV7-9	TRBJ2-5	CASSLFPQETQYF	TGTGCCAGCAGCTTATTCCCCCAAGAGACCCAGTACTTC
-	TRBD1	TRBV6-2/TRBV6-3	TRBJ1-5	CASRLTGGRLNQPQHF	TGTGCCAGCAGGCTTACAGGGGGCCGGTTAAATCAGCCCCAGCATTTT
-	-	TRBV7-2	TRBJ2-2	CASSLFAGTGTGELFF	TGTGCCAGCAGCTTATTCGCGGGGACCGGGACCGGGGAGCTGTTTTTT
-	TRBD1	TRBV20-1	TRBJ1-1	CSASPETGAGTEAFF	TGCAGTGCTAGTCCCGAGACAGGGGCCGGGACTGAAGCTTTCTTT
many	-	TRBV7-2	TRBJ2-7	CASSPLAVGYEQYF	TGTGCCAGCAGCCCTCTGGCTGTGGGCTACGAGCAGTACTTC
many	-	TRBV7-3	TRBJ1-2	CASSVGGQVGYTF	TGTGCCAGCAGCGTCGGGGGGCAGGTTGGCTACACCTTC
-	TRBD1	TRBV6-8	TRBJ1-4	CASSSQGAQGLNEKLFF	TGTGCCAGCAGTTCACAGGGGGCACAGGGGCTTAATGAAAAACTGTTTTTT
few	-	TRBV19	TRBJ2-7	CASRAGRGSYEQYF	TGTGCCAGTAGGGCGGGAAGGGGGTCCTACGAGCAGTACTTC
-	-	TRBV5-1	TRBJ1-1	CASSRPGQPEAFF	TGCGCCAGCAGCCGCCCCGGACAGCCTGAAGCTTTCTTT
-	-	TRBV4-2	TRBJ1-5	CASSQESDQPQHF	TGTGCCAGCAGCCAAGAGAGCGATCAGCCCCAGCATTTT
once	-	TRBV5-1	TRBJ1-1	CASSLGTADTEAFF	TGCGCCAGCAGCCTCGGGACTGCGGACACTGAAGCTTTCTTT
many	-	TRBV7-2	TRBJ1-2	CASSLAKKDGYGYTF	TGTGCCAGCAGCTTAGCGAAAAAGGATGGCTATGGCTACACCTTC
-	TRBD2	TRBV20-1	TRBJ2-3	CSAISSGGSDTQYF	TGCAGTGCCATCTCTAGCGGGGGGTCAGATACGCAGTATTTT
-	-	TRBV9	TRBJ1-1	CASSVDLGENTEAFF	TGTGCCAGCAGCGTAGACCTGGGGGAGAACACTGAAGCTTTCTTT
many	-	TRBV7-6	TRBJ2-1	CASSPRDFLNEGQFF	TGTGCCAGCAGCCCCCGGGACTTCCTCAATGAAGGGCAGTTCTTC
few	-	TRBV2	TRBJ1-1	CASSEQEGVVSEAFF	TGTGCCAGCAGTGAACAAGAGGGGGTCGTCTCTGAAGCTTTCTTT
-	TRBD1	TRBV11-1	TRBJ2-1	CASVRDRAYNEQFF	TGTGCCAGCGTCCGGGACAGGGCCTACAATGAGCAGTTCTTC
once	TRBD1	TRBV29-1	TRBJ1-5	CSVKGQGAQPQHF	TGCAGCGTTAAGGGACAGGGGGCTCAGCCCCAGCATTTT
many	TRBD1	TRBV12-3/TRBV12-4	TRBJ2-2	CASSSRDRGDTGELFF	TGTGCCAGCAGTTCCCGGGACAGGGGGGACACCGGGGAGCTGTTTTTT
many	-	TRBV7-2	TRBJ1-6	CASSSHWEGGNSPLHF	TGTGCCAGCAGCTCACATTGGGAAGGTGGCAATTCACCCCTCCACTTT
-	-	TRBV6-2/TRBV6-3	TRBJ1-3	CASSYGGTGNTIYF	TGTGCCAGCAGTTACGGAGGGACTGGAAACACCATATATTTT
many	TRBD1	TRBV11-3	TRBJ2-3	CASSTRQGSGDTQYF	TGTGCCAGCAGCACTCGACAGGGGAGTGGAGATACGCAGTATTTT
once	-	TRBV19	TRBJ2-3	CASVTGGAPDTQYF	TGTGCCAGCGTGACCGGCGGGGCCCCAGATACGCAGTATTTT
many	TRBD1	TRBV7-2	TRBJ2-3	CASIRTPGQGTDTQYF	TGTGCCAGCATCCGAACTCCGGGACAGGGGACAGATACGCAGTATTTT